The 31 T cell receptor beta chains in this list originate from one sample, sequenced in a study of control samples from healthy donors and cancer patients. Clones were read by immunoSEQ multiplex PCR, and TCRdb kept only the in-frame ones, dropping some. In the table there are 130,000 or so clones, roughly 86% of which are singletons. Sequencing used PBMCs. These receptors were obtained from a man aged 45-65 years with head and neck cancer.

V is TRBV12-5 and J is TRBJ2-3; 7 bases line up with TRBD1. Germline-derived CDR1 and CDR2 are LGHNT and FRNRAP. With 8 bases clipped from V and 3 bases from J, the junction kept 8 bases outside the gene matches. The CDR3 has 14 residues. The CDR3 DNA reads as TGTGCTAGTCGACAGGGCGTGAGGACAGATACGCAGTATTTT. It codes for CASRQGVRTDTQYF.

On this clone: An end of the junction differs from the germline gene, which may be a read error. The chain links TRBV5-1 to TRBJ2-3; 8 bases are a match to TRBD1. The germline CDR1 and CDR2 sequences are SGHRS and YFSETQ. The CDR3 is made up of 12 amino acids. CDR3 loop: CASSPGQGRPTF. CDR3 bases: TGCGCCAGCAGCCCTGGACAGGGCAGACCGACCTTT.

This chain connects TRBV5-1 to TRBJ2-3; 9 bases align to TRBD1. Germline CDR1 is SGHRS and CDR2 is YFSETQ. This CDR3 comprises 17 residues. The trim removed 3 bases at V and 5 bases at J, leaving 13 bases unmatched. CDR3 sequence reads: CASSSLPIQGARDTQYF. For the CDR3, the DNA is TGCGCCAGCAGCTCACTACCAATACAGGGGGCGAGAGATACGCAGTATTTT.

The chain has TRBV30 and TRBJ2-7; D not resolved. CDR1 is GTSNPN, CDR2 SVGIG, per germline (reference sequence). The CDR3 consists of 11 residues. V was trimmed by 1 base and J by 3 bases, leaving 4 bases between them. The CDR3 DNA reads as TGTGCCTGGAGTGCCCACTACGAGCAGTACTTC. Amino acid sequence: CAWSAHYEQYF.

For the CDR3, the DNA is TGTGCCAGCAGCTCCCTAGAGACGGTTGAGCAGTTCTTC. Translated: CASSSLETVEQFF. V usage is TRBV7-6 and J usage is TRBJ2-1; D not certain. V lost 4 bases and J 9 bases, leaving 13 bases between the germline ends. The germline gives CDR1 SGHVS, CDR2 FNYEAQ. CDR3 length: 13 amino acids.

This clone occurred once. The genes are TRBV30 and TRBJ1-4; D possibly corresponds to TRBD1 (6 bases). This CDR3 is built from 15 residues. Deletions cut 2 bases from V and 4 bases from J, with 14 bases between. Germline CDR1 and CDR2: GTSNPN and SVGIG (reference sequence). The CDR3 sequence is CAWSYVDRVNEKLFF. Here the CDR3 DNA reads TGTGCCTGGAGTTATGTGGACAGAGTTAATGAAAAACTGTTTTTT.

This clone was seen more than once but under ten times. Other DNA sequences from this sample encode an identical CDR3 as well. The chain joins TRBV5-1 to TRBJ1-1; 11 bases map to TRBD1. Per germline, CDR1 SGHRS and CDR2 YFSETQ. CDR3 size: 14 residues. Unmatched junction bases numbered 3, after V lost 4 bases and J lost 4 bases. As DNA, the CDR3 is TGCGCCAGCAGCCTAGGGACAGGGGGCACTGAAGCTTTCTTT. Amino acids: CASSLGTGGTEAFF.

The V call is TRBV6-6, the J call TRBJ1-6, with 8 positions matching TRBD1. CDR1 is MNHNY and CDR2 is SVGAGI in the germline V gene (reference sequence). There are 14 residues in the CDR3. The junction had 9 bases not matched to a gene; V was cut back by 7 bases and J by 10 bases. The chain's CDR3 is CASTLQGVGSPLHF. The CDR3 DNA sequence: TGTGCCAGCACCCTACAGGGGGTCGGCTCACCCCTCCACTTT.

CDR3 amino acids: CAISEGRAKYNEQFF. The CDR3 region has the DNA TGTGCCATCAGTGAGGGTCGCGCAAAATACAATGAGCAGTTCTTC. This rearrangement joins TRBV10-3 to TRBJ2-1, with D unresolved. The length of the CDR3 is 15 residues. V was cut by 2 bases and J by 4 bases, with 12 bases left in between. CDR1 and CDR2 from the germline V gene are ENHRY and SYGVKD.

V gene TRBV18 combines with J gene TRBJ1-4; possible D gene TRBD1, 5 bases. This CDR3 is built from 15 residues. Germline lookup yields CDR1 KGHSH and CDR2 LQKENI. The V gene lost 4 bases and the J gene lost 8 bases, with 17 bases spanning the gap. CDR3 coding DNA: TGTGCCAGCTCACACGGGGACCTATTCCTGGAAAAACTGTTTTTT. This translates into CASSHGDLFLEKLFF. The variable domain in full, completed from reference TRBV18 and TRBJ1-4, reads NAGVMQNPRHLVRRRGQEARLRCSPMKGHSHVYWYRQLPEEGLKFMVYLQKENIIDESGMPKERFSAEFPKEGPSILRIQQVVRGDSAAYFCASSHGDLFLEKLFFGSGTQLSVL.

The chain recombines TRBV7-6 with TRBJ2-1; 7 positions match TRBD1. V was clipped by 5 bases and J by 0 bases; unmatched bases: 4. In germline, CDR1 is SGHVS, CDR2 FNYEAQ. The length of the CDR3 is 15 residues. CDR3 loop: CASSHRDSSYNEQFF. The DNA for the CDR3 is TGTGCCAGCAGCCACCGGGACAGCTCCTACAATGAGCAGTTCTTC.

J is TRBJ1-2 and V is TRBV27, with D possibly matching TRBD1 (5 bases). The CDR3 is made up of 13 amino acids. V was clipped by 5 bases and J by 6 bases, with 13 bases between them. Germline V gives CDR1 MNHEY, CDR2 SMNVEV (reference sequence). The CDR3 sequence is CASSTRDPHGYTF. The CDR3 DNA sequence: TGTGCCAGCAGTACCCGGGACCCTCATGGCTACACCTTC.

V and J are TRBV6-5 and TRBJ2-7; unclear D gene. The CDR3 covers 14 residues. The germline gives CDR1 MNHEY, CDR2 SVGAGI. V lost 0 bases, J lost 4 bases, and 10 bases lay in between. The CDR3 bases are TGTGCCAGCAGTTACTCGACCCCCCCATACGAGCAGTACTTC. This translates into CASSYSTPPYEQYF.

This clone was found once. The chain joins TRBV27 to TRBJ2-7; D is uncertain. Germline CDR1 MNHEY, CDR2 SMNVEV (reference sequence). The CDR3 contains 12 residues. Trimming removed 8 bases at V and 0 bases at J, with 8 bases between. The DNA of the CDR3 is TGTGCCAGCGGATTTCCCTCCTACGAGCAGTACTTC. This translates into CASGFPSYEQYF.

V and J are TRBV6-4 and TRBJ2-3; no reliable D call. The CDR3 is 13 residues long. CDR1 is MRHNA, CDR2 SNTAGT, per germline. V was shortened by 3 bases and J by 2 bases, with 6 bases between the two germline ends. The CDR3 DNA is TGTGCCAGCAGTGAGGGTGTCACAGATACGCAGTATTTT. Protein sequence: CASSEGVTDTQYF.

Regarding this clone: One junction end does not reproduce the germline sequence, and a read error may be involved. The rearrangement joins TRBV10-2 to TRBJ2-7; 7 bases map to TRBD2. The CDR3 runs 12 residues. CDR1 WSHSY and CDR2 SAAADI come from the germline V gene. The CDR3 nucleotides are TGCGCCAGCAGTCCTGGACTAGACGAACAGTACTTC. Translation: CASSPGLDEQYF.

V and J are TRBV24-1 and TRBJ2-5, with 13 bases that match TRBD2. The V segment lost 4 bases and the J segment 0 bases; nucleotides outside the gene matches: 4. Germline values: CDR1 KGHDR, CDR2 SFDVKD. The CDR3 sequence is 17 residues long. CDR3 residues: CATSDSGTSGDQETQYF. CDR3 in DNA: TGTGCCACCAGTGACTCTGGGACTAGCGGGGACCAAGAGACCCAGTACTTC.

The V and J genes are TRBV7-3 and TRBJ2-2; 7 bases line up with TRBD1. The J segment lost 0 bases and the V segment lost 4 bases, leaving 8 bases of the junction unmatched. CDR3 length: 17 amino acids. Germline CDR1 and CDR2: SGHTA and FQGTGA. CDR3 nucleotide sequence: TGTGCCAGCAGCTCCGACCCGCAGGGGGCGAACACCGGGGAGCTGTTTTTT. As protein: CASSSDPQGANTGELFF.

The chain uses TRBV27 and TRBJ1-1, with D maybe TRBD1 (5 bases). CDR1 is MNHEY, CDR2 SMNVEV, per germline (reference sequence). Deletions cut 5 bases from V and 1 base from J, with 11 bases between. The CDR3 contains 14 residues. CDR3 sequence reads: CASSGRDRNTEAFF. In DNA form, the CDR3 reads TGTGCCAGCAGTGGCCGGGACCGGAACACTGAAGCTTTCTTT.

This rearrangement joins TRBV30 to TRBJ1-5; D is possibly TRBD1 (5 bases). The CDR3 runs to 13 residues. V was cut by 0 bases and J by 2 bases, with 5 bases left in between. In germline, CDR1 is GTSNPN, CDR2 SVGIG (reference sequence). The CDR3 sequence is CAWSVQGNQPQHF. In nucleotides, the CDR3 is TGTGCCTGGAGTGTACAGGGCAATCAGCCCCAGCATTTT.

The gene calls are TRBV18 and TRBJ1-6; 7 bases fit TRBD1. CDR1 is KGHSH and CDR2 is LQKENI in the germline V gene. This CDR3 is 17 amino acids long. V shed 1 base and J 3 bases; nucleotides not matched to a gene: 6. CDR3 amino acids: CASSPQTGQHYNSPLHF. In nucleotides, the CDR3 is TGTGCCAGCTCACCACAAACGGGACAGCACTATAATTCACCCCTCCACTTT.

V and J are TRBV10-3 and TRBJ2-1; unclear D gene. Germline CDR1 reads ENHRY; CDR2 reads SYGVKD. CDR3 size: 11 residues. V lost 5 bases and J lost 4, with 3 bases in between. The CDR3 is CAISQYNEQFF. For the CDR3, the DNA is TGTGCCATCAGTCAATACAATGAGCAGTTCTTC.

The V and J genes are TRBV19 and TRBJ2-3; a possible D gene is TRBD1 (5 bases). The CDR3 consists of 11 residues. The germline CDR1 and CDR2 sequences are LNHDA and SQIVND (reference sequence). Trimming cost V 5 bases and J 11 bases, with 11 bases left between them. The CDR3 protein is CASSAGNMQYF. CDR3 nucleotide sequence: TGTGCCAGTAGTGCAGGGAATATGCAGTATTTT.

The V call is TRBV7-9, the J call TRBJ2-3, with D perhaps given as TRBD1 or TRBD2 (5 bases each). CDR1 and CDR2 from the germline V gene are SEHNR and FQNEAQ (reference sequence). CDR3 length equals 15 residues. Trimming shortened V by 5 bases and J by 3 bases, and 15 bases separated the two germline ends. In DNA form, the CDR3 reads TGTGCCAGCAGCAGGGACCTAGTAGGAACAGATACGCAGTATTTT. Protein product: CASSRDLVGTDTQYF.

V usage is TRBV7-9 and J usage is TRBJ2-7; D perhaps matches TRBD2 (6 bases). V was shortened by 3 bases and J by 3 bases, with 12 bases between the two germline ends. Germline V gives CDR1 SEHNR, CDR2 FQNEAQ (reference sequence). There are 14 residues in the CDR3. The chain's CDR3 is CASSFGQGGYEQYF. In nucleotides, the CDR3 is TGTGCCAGCAGCTTTGGGCAGGGAGGCTACGAGCAGTACTTC.

The V call is TRBV30, the J call TRBJ2-7; TRBD1 matches at 8 bases. V gave up 4 bases and J gave up 7 bases; unmatched junction bases: 9. The CDR3 has 13 residues. Germline V gene data show CDR1 as GTSNPN and CDR2 as SVGIG (reference sequence). CDR3 protein: CAWNTGGSGEQYF. The DNA for the CDR3 is TGTGCCTGGAACACAGGGGGATCGGGTGAGCAGTACTTC.

This sequence joins TRBV7-9 and TRBJ2-7, with no clear D. Germline V gives CDR1 SEHNR, CDR2 FQNEAQ (reference sequence). Trimming stripped 0 bases from V and 6 bases from J, with 12 bases between. The length of the CDR3 is 14 residues. The CDR3 loop reads CASSLANTPGEQYF. The DNA for the CDR3 is TGTGCCAGCAGCTTAGCGAATACCCCGGGCGAGCAGTACTTC. Looking up the rest from reference TRBV7-9 and TRBJ2-7 gives the full variable domain: DTGVSQNPRHKITKRGQNVTFRCDPISEHNRLYWYRQTLGQGPEFLTYFQNEAQLEKSRLLSDRFSAERPKGSFSTLEIQRTEQGDSAMYLCASSLANTPGEQYFGPGTRLTVT.

There are a few counts of this clone. The chain combines TRBV2 with TRBJ2-1; D gene uncertain. V gave up 4 bases and J gave up 8 bases, with 15 bases separating them. This CDR3 contains 14 residues. Germline V lookup: CDR1 SNHLY, CDR2 FYNNEI. As DNA, the CDR3 is TGTGCCAGCAGTGGGCTAGGTCTTGCGGATGAGCAGTTCTTC. Amino acids: CASSGLGLADEQFF.

CDR3 coding DNA: TGTGCCAGCAGTTTGGTCAGACAAGAGACCCAGTACTTC. As protein: CASSLVRQETQYF. The chain is built from TRBV12-3 or TRBV12-4 and TRBJ2-5; D is ambiguous. The CDR3 runs 13 residues. Trimming pared 3 bases from V and 2 bases from J, leaving 7 bases between.

This chain joins TRBV18 and TRBJ1-2; D is uncertain. The CDR3 runs 12 residues. The V gene's germline CDR1 is KGHSH and CDR2 LQKENI. Trimming cost V 3 bases and J 8 bases, with 10 bases left between them. In DNA form, the CDR3 reads TGTGCCAGCTCACCTGCGGGTGAGGGCTACACCTTC. Its protein is CASSPAGEGYTF.

The chain uses TRBV7-6 and TRBJ1-6; D is possibly TRBD1 (6 bases). CDR3 length equals 15 residues. V lost 1 base and J 8 bases, leaving 12 bases between the germline ends. CDR1 SGHVS and CDR2 FNYEAQ come from the germline V gene. The CDR3 sequence: CASSLVNREDSPLHF. The DNA of the CDR3 is TGTGCCAGCAGCTTAGTTAACAGGGAGGATTCACCCCTCCACTTT.